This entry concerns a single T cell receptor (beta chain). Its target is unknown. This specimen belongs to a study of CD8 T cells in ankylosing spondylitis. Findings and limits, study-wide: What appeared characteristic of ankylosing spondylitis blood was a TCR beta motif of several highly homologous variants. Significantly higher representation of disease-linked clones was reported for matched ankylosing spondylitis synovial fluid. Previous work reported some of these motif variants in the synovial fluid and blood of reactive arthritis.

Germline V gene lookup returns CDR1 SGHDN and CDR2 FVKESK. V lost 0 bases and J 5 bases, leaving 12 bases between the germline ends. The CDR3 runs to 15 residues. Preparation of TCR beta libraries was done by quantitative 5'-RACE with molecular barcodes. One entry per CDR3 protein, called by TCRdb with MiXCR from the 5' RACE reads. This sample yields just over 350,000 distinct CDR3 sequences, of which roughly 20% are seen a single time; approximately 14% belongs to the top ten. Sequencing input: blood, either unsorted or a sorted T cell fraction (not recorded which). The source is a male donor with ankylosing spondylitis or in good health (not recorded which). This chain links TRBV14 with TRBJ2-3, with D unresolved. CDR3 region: CASSQDLLTLDTQYF. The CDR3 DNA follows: TGTGCCAGCAGCCAAGACCTCTTAACCCTAGATACGCAGTATTTT.